The clone carrying this TCR beta chain was observed a few times. Its specificity is not known. Libraries of TCR beta came from quantitative 5'-RACE with molecular barcodes. MiXCR, run by TCRdb on the 5' RACE reads, gives a single entry per CDR3 protein. This sample has under 300,000 distinct CDR3 sequences, with over 15% found just once. This sample was taken from a study of CD8 T cells in ankylosing spondylitis. Study results and limitations: Reports say disease-linked clones showed up significantly more in matched ankylosing spondylitis synovial fluid. Seemingly characteristic of ankylosing spondylitis blood was a TCR beta motif consisting of about 8 highly homologous variants. Reactive arthritis synovial fluid and blood were previously reported to contain some motif variants.

The CDR3 covers 13 residues. The trim removed 7 bases at V and 5 bases at J, leaving 6 bases unmatched. This chain connects TRBV12-3 or TRBV12-4 to TRBJ2-5; 8 bases align to TRBD1. The sequenced sample was blood, either unsorted or a sorted T cell fraction (not recorded which). The receptor's source is a male donor with ankylosing spondylitis or in good health (not recorded which). The CDR3 loop is CASKLTGEETQYF. The CDR3 DNA reads TGTGCCAGCAAGCTGACAGGGGAGGAGACCCAGTACTTC.